Listed here are 3 T cell receptor beta chains from one sample, sequenced in a study of shared clonotypes between healthy human individuals. The repertoire was sequenced with immunoSEQ multiplex PCR; TCRdb's copy has only in-frame clones and lacks some. The sample shows about 110,000 clones, approximately 70% of them seen only once. The sequencing sample was made of memory CD8+ T cells sorted from blood. Regarding subset: CD45RO+ cells pooled with CCR7-negative TemRA cells. The source is a woman aged 25 to 39 in good health.

This CDR3 reads CASSFTQGGEQYF. CDR3 nucleotides: TGTGCCAGCAGTTTTACTCAGGGAGGCGAGCAGTACTTC. This chain joins TRBV27 and TRBJ2-7; maybe TRBD2 (6 bases). This CDR3 contains 13 residues. Deletions cut 3 bases from V and 6 bases from J, with 12 bases between. Germline CDR1 is MNHEY and CDR2 is SMNVEV (reference sequence).

This chain connects TRBV29-1 to TRBJ2-7; perhaps TRBD2 as D (5 bases). This CDR3 comprises 13 residues. V was shortened by 4 bases and J by 3 bases, with 13 bases between the two germline ends. The V gene's germline CDR1 is SQVTM and CDR2 ANQGSEA. The CDR3 DNA follows: TGCAGCGTTGTATCGTTAGGGAGCTACGAGCAGTACTTC. This gives the protein CSVVSLGSYEQYF.

The V call is TRBV10-3, the J call TRBJ1-1; D unclear. Germline CDR1 and CDR2: ENHRY and SYGVKD. The V end lost 0 bases, the J end lost 0 bases, and 11 bases lay between the germline ends. This CDR3 is built from 16 residues. As DNA, the CDR3 is TGTGCCATCAGTGAGTCGAGAAGACCCTTGAACACTGAAGCTTTCTTT. Protein: CAISESRRPLNTEAFF.